This is a list of T cell receptor beta chains from one sample in a study of T cell responses to AZD1222 COVID-19 vaccine. The repertoire was sequenced with immunoSEQ multiplex PCR; TCRdb's copy has only in-frame clones and lacks some. The repertoire holds 85,000 to 100,000 clones, with 85% to 90% as singletons. The sequenced sample was peripheral blood, obtained on day 0 of AZD1222 vaccination. The source of these receptors is an adult in good health. Both conserved end residues are part of each CDR3. A D gene is named only where the DNA matches it firmly. Only part of the rows carry a size: once, few, many, or a class if the clone is expanded.

. TRBJ2-1 TRBD2 TRBV5-1 TGCGCCAGCAGCTTGCGGACTAGCGGCAATGAGCAGTTCTTC CASSLRTSGNEQFF
. TRBJ2-1 . TRBV2 TGTGCCAGCAGCGCCGAATCTGGCCACAATGAGCAGTTCTTC CASSAESGHNEQFF
. TRBJ2-2 TRBD2 TRBV5-1 TGCGCCAGCAGCCCTAGCGGGAGGTTGAACACCGGGGAGCTGTTTTTT CASSPSGRLNTGELFF
. TRBJ2-7 . TRBV30 TGTGCCTGGAGTTTAGGGGGGAGCTCCTACGAGCAGTACTTC CAWSLGGSSYEQYF
. TRBJ2-1 . TRBV6-5 TGTGCCAGCGAAAGGACGGGGCCGCACAATGAGCAGTTCTTC CASERTGPHNEQFF
. TRBJ2-3 . TRBV5-1 TGCGCCAGCAGCCCGGACAGTCCTAGCACAGATACGCAGTATTTT CASSPDSPSTDTQYF
. TRBJ2-7 . TRBV27 TGTGCCAGCAGTTCGACTGCGTCCTACGAGCAGTACTTC CASSSTASYEQYF
. TRBJ2-7 . TRBV6-5 TGTGCCAGCAGAATAGCGGCTGCCTACGAGCAGTACTTC CASRIAAAYEQYF
. TRBJ1-1 . TRBV2 TGTGCCAGCAGTGAGGCCGGGACGGGGAACACTGAAGCTTTCTTT CASSEAGTGNTEAFF
. TRBJ2-6 TRBD1 TRBV30 TGTGCCTGGAGTGTAATGGACAGGTCTTCTAGGGGCTCTGGGGCCAACGTCCTGACTTTC CAWSVMDRSSRGSGANVLTF
once TRBJ1-2 TRBD1 TRBV18 TGTGCCAGCTCTCCAAGACAGGGGGAAAAGGGCTACACCTTC CASSPRQGEKGYTF
. TRBJ2-5 . TRBV5-1 TGCGCCAGCAGCTTGGTAGTAGCCACGGGGGAGACCCAGTACTTC CASSLVVATGETQYF
. TRBJ1-6 TRBD1 TRBV6-6 TGTGCCAGCAGTTACAGGGACAGGGATTCACCCCTCCACTTT CASSYRDRDSPLHF
. TRBJ2-1 TRBD2 TRBV7-2 TGTGCCAGCACCCAGGGGACTAGCGGGATAGATGAGCAGTTCTTC CASTQGTSGIDEQFF